The 2 T cell receptor beta chains below all came from one sample that was sequenced in a study of response to subunit inactivated influenza vaccine. TCRdb re-called the RT-PCR reads through MiXCR, storing one row per CDR3 protein. Counted here are hundreds of thousands of distinct CDR3 sequences, approximately 14% occurring once; the ten biggest clones make up 11%. Sequences were derived from PBMCs from blood, sampled about 12 days after vaccination. Receptors were obtained from a man aged 45 to 65 who received an inactivated influenza vaccine.

This clonotype was picked up a small number of times. The DNA of the CDR3 is TGTGCCAGCAGTTACTCTGGTCAGGGATACTCTGGAAACACCATATATTTT. Translated, it gives CASSYSGQGYSGNTIYF. The V gene is TRBV6-5, the J gene TRBJ1-3; TRBD1 is a possible D gene (5 bases). V was shortened by 0 bases and J by 0 bases, with 12 bases between the two germline ends. Germline assignment: CDR1 MNHEY and CDR2 SVGAGI. The CDR3 has 17 amino acids.

This clonotype was picked up a small number of times. J is TRBJ2-5 and V is TRBV5-1; 8 bases agree with TRBD2. The CDR3 sequence is 15 residues long. The junction had 3 bases not matched to a gene; V was cut back by 0 bases and J by 2 bases. Germline CDR1 SGHRS, CDR2 YFSETQ. CDR3 protein: CASSLVGRAQETQYF. The CDR3 nucleotides are TGCGCCAGCAGCTTGGTCGGGAGGGCGCAAGAGACCCAGTACTTC.